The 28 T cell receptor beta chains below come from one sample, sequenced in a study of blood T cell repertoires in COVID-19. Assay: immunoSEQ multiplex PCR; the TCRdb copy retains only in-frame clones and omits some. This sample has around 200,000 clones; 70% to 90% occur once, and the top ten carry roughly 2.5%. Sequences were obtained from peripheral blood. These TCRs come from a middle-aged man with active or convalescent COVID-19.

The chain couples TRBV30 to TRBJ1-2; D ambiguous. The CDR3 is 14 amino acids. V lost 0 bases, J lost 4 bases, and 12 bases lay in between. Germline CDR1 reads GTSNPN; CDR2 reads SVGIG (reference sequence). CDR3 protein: CAWSVWRKSYGYTF. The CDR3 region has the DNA TGTGCCTGGAGTGTATGGAGGAAGAGCTATGGCTACACCTTC. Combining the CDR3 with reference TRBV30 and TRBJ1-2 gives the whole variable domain SQTIHQWPATLVQPVGSPLSLECTVEGTSNPNLYWYRQAAGRGLQLLFYSVGIGQISSEVPQNLSASRPQDRQFILSSKKLLLSDSGFYLCAWSVWRKSYGYTFGSGTRLTVV.

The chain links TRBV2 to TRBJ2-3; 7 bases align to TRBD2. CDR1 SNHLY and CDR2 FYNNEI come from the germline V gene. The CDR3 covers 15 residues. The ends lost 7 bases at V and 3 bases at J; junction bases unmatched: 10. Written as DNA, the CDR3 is TGTGCCAGCACTTCAGCGGGGAGGGAAACAGATACGCAGTATTTT. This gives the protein CASTSAGRETDTQYF.

The CDR3 coding sequence is TGTGCCAGCAGCAACAGGGGAGGAACTGAAGCTTTCTTT. Encoded protein: CASSNRGGTEAFF. The chain combines TRBV12-3 or TRBV12-4 with TRBJ1-1; 7 nucleotides align to TRBD1. Germline trimming cut 6 bases from V and 5 bases from J; bases unmatched to any gene: 6. This CDR3 is 13 amino acids long.

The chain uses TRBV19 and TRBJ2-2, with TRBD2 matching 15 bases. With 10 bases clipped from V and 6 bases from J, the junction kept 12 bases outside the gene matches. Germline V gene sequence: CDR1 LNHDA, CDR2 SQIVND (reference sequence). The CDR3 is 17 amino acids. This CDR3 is CATGWTSGGAWPGELFF. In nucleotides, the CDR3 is TGTGCCACAGGATGGACTAGCGGGGGGGCATGGCCCGGGGAGCTGTTTTTT.

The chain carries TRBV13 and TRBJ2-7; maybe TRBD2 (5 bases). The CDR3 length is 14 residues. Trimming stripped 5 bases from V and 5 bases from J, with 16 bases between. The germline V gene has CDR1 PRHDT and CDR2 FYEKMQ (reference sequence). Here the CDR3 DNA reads TGTGCCAGCAGCCCGGGGATCCGATGGGACGAGCAGTACTTC. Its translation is CASSPGIRWDEQYF.

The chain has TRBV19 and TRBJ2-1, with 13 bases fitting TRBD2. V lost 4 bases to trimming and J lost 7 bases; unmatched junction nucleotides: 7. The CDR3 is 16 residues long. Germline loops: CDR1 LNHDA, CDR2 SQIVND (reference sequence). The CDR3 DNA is TGTGCCAGTAGTACTGAACTAGCGGGGGGGCCGAATGAGCAGTTCTTC. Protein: CASSTELAGGPNEQFF.

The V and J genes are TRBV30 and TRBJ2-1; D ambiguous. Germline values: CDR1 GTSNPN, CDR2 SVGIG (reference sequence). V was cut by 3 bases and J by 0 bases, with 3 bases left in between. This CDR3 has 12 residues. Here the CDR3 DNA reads TGTGCCTGGAGGTACTCCTACAATGAGCAGTTCTTC. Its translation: CAWRYSYNEQFF.

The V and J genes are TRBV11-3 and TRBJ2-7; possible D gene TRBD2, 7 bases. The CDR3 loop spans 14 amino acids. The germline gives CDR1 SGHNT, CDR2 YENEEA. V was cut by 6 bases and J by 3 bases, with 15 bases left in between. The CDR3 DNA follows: TGTGCCAGCAGACCCAGGGGAGGGGACTACGAGCAGTACTTC. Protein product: CASRPRGGDYEQYF.

This CDR3 reads CAWSFRQGRNTEAFF. The CDR3, as DNA: TGTGCCTGGAGTTTCCGACAGGGAAGGAACACTGAAGCTTTCTTT. The chain joins TRBV30 to TRBJ1-1, with 7 bases matching TRBD1. V dropped 2 bases and J dropped 1; count of bases not matched to a gene: 7. The CDR3 extends over 15 amino acids. Germline CDR1 reads GTSNPN; CDR2 reads SVGIG (reference sequence).

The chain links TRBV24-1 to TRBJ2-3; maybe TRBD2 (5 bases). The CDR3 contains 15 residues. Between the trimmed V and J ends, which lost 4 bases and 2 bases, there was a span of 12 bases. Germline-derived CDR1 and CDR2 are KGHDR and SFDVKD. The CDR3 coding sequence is TGTGCCACCAGTGAAAGAAAGCGGTCCACAGATACGCAGTATTTT. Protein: CATSERKRSTDTQYF.

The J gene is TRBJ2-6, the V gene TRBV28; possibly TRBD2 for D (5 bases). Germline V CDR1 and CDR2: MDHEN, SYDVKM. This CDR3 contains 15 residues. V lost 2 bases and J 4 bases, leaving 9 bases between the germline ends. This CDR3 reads CASSLTGNGANVLTF. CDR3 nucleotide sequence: TGTGCCAGCAGTTTAACCGGGAACGGGGCCAACGTCCTGACTTTC.

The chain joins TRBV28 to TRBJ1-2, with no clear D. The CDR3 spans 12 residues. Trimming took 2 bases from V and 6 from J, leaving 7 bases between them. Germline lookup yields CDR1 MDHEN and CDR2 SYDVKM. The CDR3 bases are TGTGCCAGCAGTTTAACCGGGAATGGCTACACCTTC. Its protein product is CASSLTGNGYTF.

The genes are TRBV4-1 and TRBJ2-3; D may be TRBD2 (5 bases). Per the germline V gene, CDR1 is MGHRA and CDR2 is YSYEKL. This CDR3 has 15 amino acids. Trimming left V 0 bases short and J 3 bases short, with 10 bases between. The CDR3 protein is CASSQDDLATDTQYF. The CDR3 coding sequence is TGCGCCAGCAGCCAAGATGACCTAGCTACAGATACGCAGTATTTT.

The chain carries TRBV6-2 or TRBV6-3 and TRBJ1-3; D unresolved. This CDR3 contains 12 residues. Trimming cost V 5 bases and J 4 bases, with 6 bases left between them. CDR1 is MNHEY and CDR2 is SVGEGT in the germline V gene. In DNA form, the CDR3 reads TGTGCCAGCAGTGAGCCGGGAAACACCATATATTTT. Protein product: CASSEPGNTIYF.

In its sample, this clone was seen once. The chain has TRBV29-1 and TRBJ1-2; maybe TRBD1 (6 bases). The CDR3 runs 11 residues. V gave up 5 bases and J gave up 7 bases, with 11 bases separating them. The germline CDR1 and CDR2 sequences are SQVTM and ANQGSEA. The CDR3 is CSVWGPGGYTF. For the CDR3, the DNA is TGCAGCGTTTGGGGGCCCGGTGGCTACACCTTC.

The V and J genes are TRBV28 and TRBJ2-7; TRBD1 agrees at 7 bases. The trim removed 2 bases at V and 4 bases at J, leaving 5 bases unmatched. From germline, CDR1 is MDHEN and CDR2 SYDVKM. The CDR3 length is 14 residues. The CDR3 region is CASSLSRTGYEQYF. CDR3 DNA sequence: TGTGCCAGCAGTTTAAGCCGGACAGGTTACGAGCAGTACTTC.

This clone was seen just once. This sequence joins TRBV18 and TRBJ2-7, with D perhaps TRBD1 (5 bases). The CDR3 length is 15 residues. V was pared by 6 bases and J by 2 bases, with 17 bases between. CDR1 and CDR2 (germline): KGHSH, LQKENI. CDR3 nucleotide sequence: TGTGCCAGCTCTCCATGGCAGGGTGTCCCCTACGAGCAGTACTTC. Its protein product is CASSPWQGVPYEQYF.

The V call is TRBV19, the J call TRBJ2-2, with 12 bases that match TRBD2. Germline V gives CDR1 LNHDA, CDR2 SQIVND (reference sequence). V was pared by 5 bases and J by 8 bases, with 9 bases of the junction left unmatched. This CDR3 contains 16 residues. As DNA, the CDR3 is TGTGCCAGTAGTCCCCCGCGACTAGCGGGGGCGGGGGAGCTGTTTTTT. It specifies CASSPPRLAGAGELFF.

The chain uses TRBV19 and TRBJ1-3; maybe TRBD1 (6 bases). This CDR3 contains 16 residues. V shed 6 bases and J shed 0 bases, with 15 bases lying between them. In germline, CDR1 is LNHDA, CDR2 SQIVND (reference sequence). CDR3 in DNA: TGTGCCAGTAGGGCGGTACAGGGAAGCTCTGGAAACACCATATATTTT. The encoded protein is CASRAVQGSSGNTIYF.

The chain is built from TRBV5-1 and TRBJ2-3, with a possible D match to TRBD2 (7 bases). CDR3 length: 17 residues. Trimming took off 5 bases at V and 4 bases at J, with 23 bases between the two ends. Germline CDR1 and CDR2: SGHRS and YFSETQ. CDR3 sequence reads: CASSFLGLGGGPDTQYF. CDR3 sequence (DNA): TGCGCCAGCAGTTTTCTTGGACTAGGGGGAGGCCCAGATACGCAGTATTTT.

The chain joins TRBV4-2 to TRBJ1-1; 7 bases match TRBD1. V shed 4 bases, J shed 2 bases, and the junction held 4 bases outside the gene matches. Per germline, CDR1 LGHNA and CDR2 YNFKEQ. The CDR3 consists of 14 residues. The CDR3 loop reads CASSLGQLNTEAFF. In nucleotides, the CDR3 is TGTGCCAGCAGCCTGGGACAGTTAAACACTGAAGCTTTCTTT.

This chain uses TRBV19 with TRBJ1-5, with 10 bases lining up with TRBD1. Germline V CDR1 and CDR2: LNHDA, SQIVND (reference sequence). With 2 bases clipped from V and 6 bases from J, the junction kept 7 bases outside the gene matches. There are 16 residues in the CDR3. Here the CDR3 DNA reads TGTGCCAGTAGTATAAAGGGACAGGGGTTTCGTCAGCCCCAGCATTTT. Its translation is CASSIKGQGFRQPQHF.

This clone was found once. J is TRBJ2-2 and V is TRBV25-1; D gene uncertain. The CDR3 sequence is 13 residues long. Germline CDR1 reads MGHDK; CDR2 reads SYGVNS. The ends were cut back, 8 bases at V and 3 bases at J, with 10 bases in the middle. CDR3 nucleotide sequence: TGTGCCAGCTCCTCGTCCGACACCGGGGAGCTGTTTTTT. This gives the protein CASSSSDTGELFF.

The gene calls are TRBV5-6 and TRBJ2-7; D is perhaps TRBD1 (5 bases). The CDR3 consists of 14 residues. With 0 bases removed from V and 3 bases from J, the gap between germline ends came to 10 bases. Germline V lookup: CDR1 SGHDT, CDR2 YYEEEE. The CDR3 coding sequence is TGTGCCAGCAGCTTGGCAGGGTCCCACTACGAGCAGTACTTC. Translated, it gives CASSLAGSHYEQYF. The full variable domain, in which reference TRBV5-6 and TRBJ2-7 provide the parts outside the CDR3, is DAGVTQSPTHLIKTRGQQVTLRCSPKSGHDTVSWYQQALGQGPQFIFQYYEEEERQRGNFPDRFSGHQFPNYSSELNVNALLLGDSALYLCASSLAGSHYEQYFGPGTRLTVT.

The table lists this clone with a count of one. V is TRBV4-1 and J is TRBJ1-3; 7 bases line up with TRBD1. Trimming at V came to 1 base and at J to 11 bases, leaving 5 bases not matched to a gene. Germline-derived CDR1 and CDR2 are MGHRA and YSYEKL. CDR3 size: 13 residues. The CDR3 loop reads CASSQVAGQAIYF. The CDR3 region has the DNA TGCGCCAGCAGCCAAGTGGCAGGACAGGCCATATATTTT.

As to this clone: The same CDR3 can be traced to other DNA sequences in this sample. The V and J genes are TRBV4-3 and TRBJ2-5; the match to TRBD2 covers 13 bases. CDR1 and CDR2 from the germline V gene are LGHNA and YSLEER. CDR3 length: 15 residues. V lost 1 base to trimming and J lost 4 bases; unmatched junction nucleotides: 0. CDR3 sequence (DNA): TGCGCCAGCAGCCAAGGGACTAGCGGGGGAGAGACCCAGTACTTC. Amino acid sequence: CASSQGTSGGETQYF.

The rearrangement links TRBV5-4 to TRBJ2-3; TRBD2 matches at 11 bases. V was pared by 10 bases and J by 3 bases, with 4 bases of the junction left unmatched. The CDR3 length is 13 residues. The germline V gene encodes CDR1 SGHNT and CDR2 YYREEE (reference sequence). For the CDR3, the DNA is TGTGCCGTAACTAGCGGGGGAACAGATACGCAGTATTTT. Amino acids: CAVTSGGTDTQYF.

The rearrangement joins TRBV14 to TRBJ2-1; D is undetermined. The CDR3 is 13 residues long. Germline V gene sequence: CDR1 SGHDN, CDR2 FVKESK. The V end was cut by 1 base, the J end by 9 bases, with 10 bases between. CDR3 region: CASSQVASSEQFF. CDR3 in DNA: TGTGCCAGCAGCCAAGTGGCTAGTTCTGAGCAGTTCTTC.